This T cell receptor (beta chain) came from a study of T cell repertoires in cytomegalovirus infection. Overall study context: From public TCR beta signatures came an indication of both CMV infection and matching HLA type.

TCRdb re-derived calls from the reads in MiXCR, one entry per CDR3 protein. The table has fewer than 900,000 distinct CDR3 sequences, 29% seen once. This clonotype was observed a handful of times. Antigen: not known. A read error may account for a junction end that differs from germline. Regarding the study as a whole: Within the response measured ex vivo, HLA-C-restricted CMV-specific TCR beta clonotypes were dominant.

The receptor was derived from a human donor in good health (CMV status not recorded). Some clones in this sample may be carry-over from other donors' samples. The sequenced sample was cultured CD8+ T cells from PBMCs, obtained from culture after CMV antigen stimulation.

As DNA, the CDR3 is TGTGCCAGCAACTTAGTTCCGACAGGGTATAATTCACCCCTCCACTTT. Protein product: CASNLVPTGYNSPLHF. This sequence joins TRBV7-2 and TRBJ1-6; TRBD1 agrees at 7 bases. The CDR3 spans 16 residues. Germline values: CDR1 SGHTA, CDR2 FQGNSA.